Below, 11 T cell receptor beta chains from the same sample are listed, as sequenced in a study of early stage breast cancer tumors. Sequenced by immunoSEQ multiplex PCR; TCRdb stores in-frame clones only, minus some. Among around 9,000 clones listed, 70% to 80% were seen once. The sample taken for sequencing was normal breast tissue next to the tumor. The receptors here all came from a person aged 55 to 69 with breast cancer.

The V and J genes are TRBV19 and TRBJ1-2; 9 nucleotides match TRBD1. V trimming: 6 bases; J trimming: 3 bases; junction bases outside the gene matches: 5. The CDR3 is 14 amino acids. Germline CDR1 LNHDA, CDR2 SQIVND (reference sequence). The CDR3 reads CASRNRDRDYGYTF. CDR3 nucleotides: TGTGCCAGTAGGAACAGGGACAGGGACTATGGCTACACCTTC.

Relative to its sample, this clone is medium-sized (0.01 to 0.1%). The V gene is TRBV4-3, the J gene TRBJ1-2; D may be TRBD1 (6 bases). This CDR3 comprises 15 residues. Between the trimmed V and J ends, which lost 0 bases and 4 bases, there was a span of 12 bases. Germline values: CDR1 LGHNA, CDR2 YSLEER. The CDR3: CASSQDRGFLYGYTF. CDR3 coding DNA: TGCGCCAGCAGCCAAGATAGGGGGTTCCTCTATGGCTACACCTTC.

This rearrangement joins TRBV27 to TRBJ1-2; 8 bases are shared with TRBD1. Trimming cost V 5 bases and J 3 bases; bases outside gene matches: 2. This CDR3 contains 13 residues. Germline V gene data show CDR1 as MNHEY and CDR2 as SMNVEV (reference sequence). The CDR3 protein is CASSQQGDYGYTF. The CDR3, as DNA: TGTGCCAGCAGTCAACAGGGGGACTATGGCTACACCTTC.

The V call is TRBV7-2, the J call TRBJ2-5; no clear D. Between the trimmed V and J ends, which lost 1 base and 5 bases, there was a span of 8 bases. Germline CDR1 SGHTA, CDR2 FQGNSA. The CDR3 has 13 residues. CDR3 sequence: CASSLVGAETQYF. The CDR3 nucleotides are TGTGCCAGCAGCTTAGTGGGCGCGGAGACCCAGTACTTC.

The CDR3 DNA reads as TGTGCCATCAGTGGGGGATCCGTGGAGCAGGGCCCGACAGATACGCAGTATTTT. Protein product: CAISGGSVEQGPTDTQYF. The rearrangement links TRBV10-3 to TRBJ2-3; TRBD1 is a possible D gene (5 bases). The CDR3 totals 18 residues. With 4 bases removed from V and 3 bases from J, the gap between germline ends came to 23 bases. The germline CDR1 and CDR2 sequences are ENHRY and SYGVKD.

There are a few counts of this clone. The chain combines TRBV4-3 with TRBJ1-4, with unresolved D. Germline CDR1 and CDR2: LGHNA and YSLEER. This CDR3 spans 14 amino acids. V was clipped by 0 bases and J by 13 bases, with 15 bases between them. The CDR3 region is CASSQENHLGRLFF. CDR3 in DNA: TGCGCCAGCAGCCAAGAAAATCATTTGGGGAGACTGTTTTTT.

The chain recombines TRBV4-3 with TRBJ1-1; D may be TRBD1 (5 bases). This CDR3 spans 18 amino acids. Trimming removed 0 bases from V and 3 bases from J, with 20 bases in between. Germline V gene data show CDR1 as LGHNA and CDR2 as YSLEER. CDR3 nucleotides: TGCGCCAGCAGCCAAGATCTTCTGACCAGGGTAAGCGACACTGAAGCTTTCTTT. Protein: CASSQDLLTRVSDTEAFF.

The CDR3 spells CASSPTAGVGGGSTEAFF. The CDR3 nucleotides are TGTGCCAGCAGCCCCACGGCGGGAGTTGGGGGCGGGAGCACTGAAGCTTTCTTT. The V gene is TRBV7-2, the J gene TRBJ1-1; D might be TRBD1 (6 bases). There are 18 residues in the CDR3. The ends were cut back, 5 bases at V and 4 bases at J, with 26 bases in the middle. CDR1 is SGHTA and CDR2 is FQGNSA in the germline V gene. The variable domain in full, completed from reference TRBV7-2 and TRBJ1-1, reads GAGVSQSPSNKVTEKGKDVELRCDPISGHTALYWYRQSLGQGLEFLIYFQGNSAPDKSGLPSDRFSAERTGGSVSTLTIQRTQQEDSAVYLCASSPTAGVGGGSTEAFFGQGTRLTVV.

This clone turned up a few times. The genes are TRBV7-9 and TRBJ1-2; 9 bases line up with TRBD1. Germline CDR1 SEHNR, CDR2 FQNEAQ (reference sequence). J was trimmed by 4 bases and V by 7 bases; bases with no gene match: 4. The CDR3 has 13 amino acids. The CDR3 nucleotides are TGTGCCAGCACCCTGACAGGGGGCTATGGCTACACCTTC. Translated, it gives CASTLTGGYGYTF.

This clone has a single count. The chain is built from TRBV5-1 and TRBJ2-3, with TRBD2 matching 8 bases. Per germline, CDR1 SGHRS and CDR2 YFSETQ. Trimming cost V 2 bases and J 4 bases; bases outside gene matches: 3. This CDR3 has 14 amino acids. The CDR3 bases are TGCGCCAGCAGCTTCCCCGGGAGGGCAGATACGCAGTATTTT. Amino acid sequence: CASSFPGRADTQYF.

The chain joins TRBV9 to TRBJ2-7; 8 nucleotides line up with TRBD2. This CDR3 is built from 15 residues. Germline V lookup: CDR1 SGDLS, CDR2 YYNGEE. V shed 0 bases, J shed 2 bases, and the junction held 4 bases outside the gene matches. The CDR3 region is CASSVGPGGTYEQYF. In nucleotides, the CDR3 is TGTGCCAGCAGCGTAGGACCGGGAGGGACCTACGAGCAGTACTTC. Drawing the rest from reference TRBV9 and TRBJ2-7, the complete variable domain is DSGVTQTPKHLITATGQRVTLRCSPRSGDLSVYWYQQSLDQGLQFLIQYYNGEERAKGNILERFSAQQFPDLHSELNLSSLELGDSALYFCASSVGPGGTYEQYFGPGTRLTVT.